This TCR beta chain appears in the sequencing data of a study of control samples from healthy donors and cancer patients. With 3 bases removed from V and 1 base from J, the gap between germline ends came to 7 bases. Germline-derived CDR1 and CDR2 are SGHDT and YYEEEE. This CDR3 has 13 amino acids. Repertoires were generated with immunoSEQ multiplex PCR, while TCRdb's copy carries only in-frame clones and drops some. Here the sample spans 110,000 to 150,000 clones, 85% to 95% being singletons. The rearrangement links TRBV5-6 to TRBJ2-5; D is unresolved. This TCR was recovered from a man aged 60 to 69 with colorectal cancer. Sequencing used PBMCs. This CDR3 reads CASSSGSQETQYF. The CDR3 DNA sequence: TGTGCCAGCAGCTCCGGATCCCAAGAGACCCAGTACTTC. Looking up the rest from reference TRBV5-6 and TRBJ2-5 gives the full variable domain: DAGVTQSPTHLIKTRGQQVTLRCSPKSGHDTVSWYQQALGQGPQFIFQYYEEEERQRGNFPDRFSGHQFPNYSSELNVNALLLGDSALYLCASSSGSQETQYFGPGTRLLVL.